This entry lists 8 T cell receptor beta chains sequenced from one sample in a study of T cells after yellow fever vaccination. TCRdb analysed the 5' RACE reads with MiXCR anew, one entry per CDR3 protein. This table holds almost 600,000 distinct CDR3 sequences, roughly 12% found once. The source was PBMCs, collected on the day of the yellow fever booster vaccination. Receptors originate from a man between 25 and 39 years old who received the YFV17D yellow fever vaccine.

V and J are TRBV14 and TRBJ2-1; D is ambiguous. With 2 bases removed from V and 6 bases from J, the gap between germline ends came to 5 bases. The CDR3 is 12 amino acids. CDR1 and CDR2 from the germline V gene are SGHDN and FVKESK. The CDR3 sequence: CASSQLRNEQFF. CDR3 DNA: TGTGCCAGCAGCCAACTCCGCAATGAGCAGTTCTTC.

This chain uses TRBV29-1 with TRBJ2-7, with 8 bases fitting TRBD1. The CDR3 is 13 amino acids. The junction had 11 bases not matched to a gene; V was cut back by 6 bases and J by 7 bases. CDR1 and CDR2 from the germline V gene are SQVTM and ANQGSEA. The CDR3 is CSVQGQGGGEQYF. The CDR3, as DNA: TGCAGCGTACAAGGACAGGGCGGTGGGGAGCAGTACTTC.

The chain recombines TRBV19 with TRBJ2-3; D not certain. This CDR3 comprises 16 residues. Trimming removed 5 bases at V and 4 bases at J, with 19 bases between. Germline CDR1 LNHDA, CDR2 SQIVND (reference sequence). The CDR3 DNA is TGTGCCAGTAGTCCTCGACACGCTTCTATGGCAGATACGCAGTATTTT. Translated, it gives CASSPRHASMADTQYF.

The V gene is TRBV29-1, the J gene TRBJ1-4; TRBD1 matches 10 bases. With 4 bases clipped from V and 3 bases from J, the junction kept 8 bases outside the gene matches. The germline V gene has CDR1 SQVTM and CDR2 ANQGSEA. CDR3 size: 16 residues. In DNA, the CDR3 is TGCAGCGTTGCCTCCGGGACAGGGGCGGCTAATGAAAAACTGTTTTTT. It is translated as CSVASGTGAANEKLFF.

The rearrangement uses TRBV4-3 and TRBJ2-1, with TRBD2 identical over 7 bases. The V segment lost 4 bases and the J segment 8 bases; nucleotides outside the gene matches: 11. Per germline, CDR1 LGHNA and CDR2 YSLEER. The CDR3 is 15 amino acids. The CDR3 region is CASSPEGSGNDEQFF. CDR3 DNA sequence: TGCGCCAGCAGCCCTGAGGGGAGCGGGAACGATGAGCAGTTCTTC.

In this sample, this clonotype turned up a few times. The V and J genes are TRBV5-1 and TRBJ2-7, with 10 nucleotides matching TRBD2. The CDR3 is made up of 16 amino acids. Trimming took 0 bases from V and 2 from J; bases not matched to a gene: 5. Per germline, CDR1 SGHRS and CDR2 YFSETQ. The CDR3 spells CASSLGGTSVPYEQYF. CDR3 nucleotides: TGCGCCAGCAGCTTGGGTGGGACTAGCGTTCCCTACGAGCAGTACTTC.

A few counts support this clonotype. The chain joins TRBV5-4 to TRBJ2-1; possible D gene TRBD2, 6 bases. With 1 base removed from V and 5 bases from J, the gap between germline ends came to 13 bases. Per germline, CDR1 SGHNT and CDR2 YYREEE (reference sequence). The CDR3 covers 15 residues. The CDR3 here is CASSLLSGGDNEQFF. CDR3 sequence (DNA): TGTGCCAGCAGCTTGTTATCCGGGGGAGACAATGAGCAGTTCTTC.

This sequence joins TRBV18 and TRBJ2-1, with D uncertain. Trimming removed 0 bases at V and 6 bases at J, with 6 bases between. The CDR3 loop spans 13 amino acids. Germline values: CDR1 KGHSH, CDR2 LQKENI. CDR3 in amino acids: CASSPPVVNEQFF. Here the CDR3 DNA reads TGTGCCAGCTCACCACCGGTGGTCAATGAGCAGTTCTTC.